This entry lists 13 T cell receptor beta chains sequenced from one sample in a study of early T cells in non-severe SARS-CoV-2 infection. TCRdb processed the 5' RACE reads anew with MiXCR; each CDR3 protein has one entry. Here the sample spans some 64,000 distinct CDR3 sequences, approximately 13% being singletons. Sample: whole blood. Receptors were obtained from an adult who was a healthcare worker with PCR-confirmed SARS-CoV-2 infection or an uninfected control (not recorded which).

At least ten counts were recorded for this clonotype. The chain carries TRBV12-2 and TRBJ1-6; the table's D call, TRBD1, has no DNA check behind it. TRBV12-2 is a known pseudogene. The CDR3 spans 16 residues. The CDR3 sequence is CASRYYRAHYNSPLHF. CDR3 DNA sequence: TGTGCAAGTCGCTACTACAGGGCACATTATAATTCACCCCTCCACTTT.

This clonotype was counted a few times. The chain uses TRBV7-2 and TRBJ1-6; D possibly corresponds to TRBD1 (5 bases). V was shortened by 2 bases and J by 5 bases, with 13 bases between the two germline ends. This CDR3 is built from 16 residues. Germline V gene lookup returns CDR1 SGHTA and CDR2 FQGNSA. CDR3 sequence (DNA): TGTGCCAGCAGCTTACTACCGGGACCGGATAATTCACCCCTCCACTTT. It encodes CASSLLPGPDNSPLHF.

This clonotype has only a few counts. The chain's CDR3 is CASTRGTSGQGQYF. The CDR3 coding sequence is TGTGCCAGTACCCGCGGGACTAGCGGCCAGGGGCAGTACTTC. This chain links TRBV19 with TRBJ2-7; 11 bases agree with TRBD2. J gave up 9 bases and V 7 bases, and 11 bases lay outside the gene matches. CDR3 length: 14 residues. CDR1 LNHDA and CDR2 SQIVND come from the germline V gene (reference sequence). The full variable domain, in which reference TRBV19 and TRBJ2-7 provide the parts outside the CDR3, is DGGITQSPKYLFRKEGQNVTLSCEQNLNHDAMYWYRQDPGQGLRLIYYSQIVNDFQKGDIAEGYSVSREKKESFPLTVTSAQKNPTAFYLCASTRGTSGQGQYFGPGTRLTVT.

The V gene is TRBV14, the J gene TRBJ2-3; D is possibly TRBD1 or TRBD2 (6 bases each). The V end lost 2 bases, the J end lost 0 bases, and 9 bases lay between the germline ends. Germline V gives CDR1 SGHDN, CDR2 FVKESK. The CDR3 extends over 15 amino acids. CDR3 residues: CASSQRRGSTDTQYF. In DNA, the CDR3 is TGTGCCAGCAGCCAAAGGAGGGGGAGCACAGATACGCAGTATTTT.

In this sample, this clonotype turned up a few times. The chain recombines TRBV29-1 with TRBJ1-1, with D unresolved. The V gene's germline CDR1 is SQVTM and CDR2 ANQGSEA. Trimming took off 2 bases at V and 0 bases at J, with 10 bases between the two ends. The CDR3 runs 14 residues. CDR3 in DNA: TGCAGCGTTGAACTCGGGTCAGTGAACACTGAAGCTTTCTTT. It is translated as CSVELGSVNTEAFF. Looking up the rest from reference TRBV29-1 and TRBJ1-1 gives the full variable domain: SAVISQKPSRDICQRGTSLTIQCQVDSQVTMMFWYRQQPGQSLTLIATANQGSEATYESGFVIDKFPISRPNLTFSTLTVSNMSPEDSSIYLCSVELGSVNTEAFFGQGTRLTVV.

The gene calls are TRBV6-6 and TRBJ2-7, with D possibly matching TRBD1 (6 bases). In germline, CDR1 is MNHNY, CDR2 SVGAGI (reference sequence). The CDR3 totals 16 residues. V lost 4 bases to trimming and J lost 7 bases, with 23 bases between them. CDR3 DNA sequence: TGTGCCAGCAGTTCCCCCGATGGGGGCGCCGGAAAGGAGCAGTACTTC. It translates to CASSSPDGGAGKEQYF.

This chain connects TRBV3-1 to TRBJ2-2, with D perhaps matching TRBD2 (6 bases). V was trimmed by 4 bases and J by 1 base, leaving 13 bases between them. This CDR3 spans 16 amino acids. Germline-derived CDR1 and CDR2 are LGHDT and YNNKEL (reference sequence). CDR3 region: CASSRGVAENTGELFF. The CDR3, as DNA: TGTGCCAGCAGCCGTGGGGTAGCGGAGAACACCGGGGAGCTGTTTTTT.

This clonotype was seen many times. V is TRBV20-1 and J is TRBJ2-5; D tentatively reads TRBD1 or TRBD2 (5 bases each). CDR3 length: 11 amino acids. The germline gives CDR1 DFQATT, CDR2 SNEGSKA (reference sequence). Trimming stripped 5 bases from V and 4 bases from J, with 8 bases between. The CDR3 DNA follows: TGCAGTGCTGGGGCGGGAGAGACCCAGTACTTC. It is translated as CSAGAGETQYF.

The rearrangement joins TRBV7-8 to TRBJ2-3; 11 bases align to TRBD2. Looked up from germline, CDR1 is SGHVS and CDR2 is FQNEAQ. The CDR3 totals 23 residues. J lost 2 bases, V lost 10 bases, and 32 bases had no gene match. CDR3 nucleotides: TGTGCCACCCATCTGAGGATAGCGGGAGGGCCCGGTGCAGCACAGCCCATCACAGATACGCAGTATTTT. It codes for CATHLRIAGGPGAAQPITDTQYF.

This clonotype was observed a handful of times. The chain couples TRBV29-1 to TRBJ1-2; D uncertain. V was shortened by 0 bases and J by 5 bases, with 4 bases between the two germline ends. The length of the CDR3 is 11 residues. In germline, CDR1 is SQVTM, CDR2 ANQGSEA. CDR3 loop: CSVEDRYGYTF. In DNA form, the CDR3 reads TGCAGCGTTGAAGACAGATATGGCTACACCTTC.

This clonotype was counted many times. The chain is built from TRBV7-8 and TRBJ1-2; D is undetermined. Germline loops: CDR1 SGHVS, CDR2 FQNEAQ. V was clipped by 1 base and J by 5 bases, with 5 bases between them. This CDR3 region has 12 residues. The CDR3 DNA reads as TGTGCCAGCAGCTTAGGGCCATATGGCTACACCTTC. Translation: CASSLGPYGYTF.

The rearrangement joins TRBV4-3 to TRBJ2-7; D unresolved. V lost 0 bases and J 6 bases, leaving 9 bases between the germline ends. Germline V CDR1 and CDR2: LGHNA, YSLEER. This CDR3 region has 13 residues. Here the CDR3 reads CASSQDGRREQYF. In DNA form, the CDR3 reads TGCGCCAGCAGCCAAGATGGCCGCCGCGAGCAGTACTTC.

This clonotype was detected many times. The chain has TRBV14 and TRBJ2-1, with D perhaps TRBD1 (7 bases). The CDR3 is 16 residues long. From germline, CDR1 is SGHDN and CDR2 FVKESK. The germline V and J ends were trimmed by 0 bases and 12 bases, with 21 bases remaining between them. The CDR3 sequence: CASSQEGLRPDRAQFF. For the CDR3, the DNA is TGTGCCAGCAGCCAAGAGGGACTGAGACCCGACAGGGCGCAGTTCTTC.